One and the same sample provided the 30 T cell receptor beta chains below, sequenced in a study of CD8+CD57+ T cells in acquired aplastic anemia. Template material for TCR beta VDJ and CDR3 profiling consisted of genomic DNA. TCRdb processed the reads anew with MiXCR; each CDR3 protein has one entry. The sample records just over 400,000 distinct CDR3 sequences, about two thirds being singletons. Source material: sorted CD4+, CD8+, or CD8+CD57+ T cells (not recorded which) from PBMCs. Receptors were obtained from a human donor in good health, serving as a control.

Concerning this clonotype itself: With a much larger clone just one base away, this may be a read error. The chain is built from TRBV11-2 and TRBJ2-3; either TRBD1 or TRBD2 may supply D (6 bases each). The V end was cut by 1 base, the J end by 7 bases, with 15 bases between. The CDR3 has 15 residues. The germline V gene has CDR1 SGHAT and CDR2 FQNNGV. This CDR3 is CASSLGLGGHHTQYF. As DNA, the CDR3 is TGTGCCAGCAGCTTAGGTCTGGGGGGCCACCATACGCAGTATTTT.

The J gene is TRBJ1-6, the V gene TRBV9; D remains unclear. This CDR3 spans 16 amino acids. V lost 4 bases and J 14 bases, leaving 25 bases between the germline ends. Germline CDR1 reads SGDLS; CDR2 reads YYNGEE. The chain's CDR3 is CASSLASGKSEQSLHF. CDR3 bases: TGTGCCAGCAGCTTGGCTAGCGGGAAAAGCGAGCAGTCCCTCCACTTT.

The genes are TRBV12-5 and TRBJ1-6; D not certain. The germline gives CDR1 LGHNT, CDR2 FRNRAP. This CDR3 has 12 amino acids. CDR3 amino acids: CASSLGKSPLHF. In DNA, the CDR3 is TGTGCCAGCAGTTTAGGAAAATCACCCCTCCACTTT.

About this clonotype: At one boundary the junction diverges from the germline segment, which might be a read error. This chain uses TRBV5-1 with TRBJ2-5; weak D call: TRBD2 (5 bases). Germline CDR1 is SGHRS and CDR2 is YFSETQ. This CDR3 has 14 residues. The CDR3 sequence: CASSLNSVQETQYF. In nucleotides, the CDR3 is TGTGCCAGCAGCTTGAATAGCGTACAAGAGACCCAGTACTTC.

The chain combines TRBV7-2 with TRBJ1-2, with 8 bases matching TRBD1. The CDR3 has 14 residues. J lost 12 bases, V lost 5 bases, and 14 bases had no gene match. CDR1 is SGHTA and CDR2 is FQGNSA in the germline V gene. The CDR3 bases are TGTGCCAGCAGCGACCGACAGGGGAACGATGAGCACACCTTC. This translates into CASSDRQGNDEHTF.

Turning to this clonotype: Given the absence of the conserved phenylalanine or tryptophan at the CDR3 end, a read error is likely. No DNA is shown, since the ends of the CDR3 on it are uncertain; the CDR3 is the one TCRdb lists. The CDR3 sequence is CASSLAGRMNTEA. The V gene is TRBV7-8, the J gene TRBJ2-5; the D call of TRBD2 is as the table states it, not checked on the DNA. Germline lookup yields CDR1 SGHVS and CDR2 FQNEAQ. A total of 13 residues make up the CDR3, ends included.

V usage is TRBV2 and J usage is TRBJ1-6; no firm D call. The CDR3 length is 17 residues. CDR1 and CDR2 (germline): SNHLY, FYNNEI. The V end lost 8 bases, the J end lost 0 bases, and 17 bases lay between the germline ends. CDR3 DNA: TGTGCCAGCGGGGAGAGGACGGGGAGCTCCTATAATTCACCCCTCCACTTT. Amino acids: CASGERTGSSYNSPLHF.

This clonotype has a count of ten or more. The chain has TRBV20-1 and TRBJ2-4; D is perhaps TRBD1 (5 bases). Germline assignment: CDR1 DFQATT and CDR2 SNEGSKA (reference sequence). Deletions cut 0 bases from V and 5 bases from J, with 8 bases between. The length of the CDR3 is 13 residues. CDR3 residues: CSARDLGQNIQYF. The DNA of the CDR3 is TGCAGTGCTAGAGATCTGGGGCAAAACATTCAGTACTTC.

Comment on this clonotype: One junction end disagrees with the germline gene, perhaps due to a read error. CDR3 DNA: TGTGCCAGCAGGTTCAACGCCAACACCGGGGAGCTGTTTTTT. Protein: CASRFNANTGELFF. The chain is built from TRBV5-1 and TRBJ2-2; the D is unclear. Germline CDR1 SGHRS, CDR2 YFSETQ. The CDR3 has 14 amino acids.

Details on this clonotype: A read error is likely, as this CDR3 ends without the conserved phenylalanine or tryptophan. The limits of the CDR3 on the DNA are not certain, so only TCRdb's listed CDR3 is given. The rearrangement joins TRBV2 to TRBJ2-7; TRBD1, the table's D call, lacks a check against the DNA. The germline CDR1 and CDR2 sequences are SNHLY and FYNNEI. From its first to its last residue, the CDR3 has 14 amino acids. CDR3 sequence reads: CASSTRDQPQHFGD.

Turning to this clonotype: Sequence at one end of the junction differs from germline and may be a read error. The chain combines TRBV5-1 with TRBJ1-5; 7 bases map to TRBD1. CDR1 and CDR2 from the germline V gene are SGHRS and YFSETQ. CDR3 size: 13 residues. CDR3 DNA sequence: TGTGCCAGTAGAAGACAGGGCATAGAGCCCCAGCATTTT. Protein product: CASRRQGIEPQHF.

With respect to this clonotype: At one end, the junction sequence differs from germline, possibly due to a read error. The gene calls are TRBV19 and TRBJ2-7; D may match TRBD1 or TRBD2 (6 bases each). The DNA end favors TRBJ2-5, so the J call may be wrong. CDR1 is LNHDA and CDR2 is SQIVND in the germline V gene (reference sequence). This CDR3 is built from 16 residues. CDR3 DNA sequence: TGTGCCAGCAGTACGAGGGTTGGAGGGGGGTCCGAGACCCAGTACTTC. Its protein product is CASSTRVGGGSETQYF.

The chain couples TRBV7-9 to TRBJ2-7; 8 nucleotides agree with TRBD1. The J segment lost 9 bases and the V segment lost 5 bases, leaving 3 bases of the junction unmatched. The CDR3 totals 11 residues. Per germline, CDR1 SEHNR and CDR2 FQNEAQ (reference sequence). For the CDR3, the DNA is TGTGCCAGCAGCCAAGACAGGGGGCAGTACTTC. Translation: CASSQDRGQYF.

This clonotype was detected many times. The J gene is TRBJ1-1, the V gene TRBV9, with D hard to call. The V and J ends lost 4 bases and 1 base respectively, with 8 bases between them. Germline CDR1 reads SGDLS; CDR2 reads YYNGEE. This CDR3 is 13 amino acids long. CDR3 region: CASSQDWNTEAFF. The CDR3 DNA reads TGTGCCAGCAGCCAGGACTGGAACACTGAAGCTTTCTTT.

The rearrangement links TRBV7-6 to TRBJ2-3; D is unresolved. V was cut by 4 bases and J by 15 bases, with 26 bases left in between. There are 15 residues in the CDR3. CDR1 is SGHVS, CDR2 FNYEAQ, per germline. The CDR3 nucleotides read TGTGCCAGCAGCTCCTCTGTGGGGTTTGGAGATACGTACTATTTT. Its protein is CASSSSVGFGDTYYF.

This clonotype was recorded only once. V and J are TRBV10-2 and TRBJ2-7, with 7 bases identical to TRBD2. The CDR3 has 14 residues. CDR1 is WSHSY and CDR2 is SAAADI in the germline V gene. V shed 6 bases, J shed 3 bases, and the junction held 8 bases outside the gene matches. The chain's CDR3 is CASRNWRGNYEQYF. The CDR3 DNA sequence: TGCGCCAGCAGGAACTGGCGGGGGAACTACGAGCAGTACTTC.

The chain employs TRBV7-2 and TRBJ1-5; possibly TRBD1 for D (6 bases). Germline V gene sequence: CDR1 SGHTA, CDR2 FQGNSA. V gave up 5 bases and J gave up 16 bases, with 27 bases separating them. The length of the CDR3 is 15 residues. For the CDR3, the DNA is TGTGCCAGCAGCCCGACGGGGGGCTTAGGCCAGTTTCGACATTTT. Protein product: CASSPTGGLGQFRHF.

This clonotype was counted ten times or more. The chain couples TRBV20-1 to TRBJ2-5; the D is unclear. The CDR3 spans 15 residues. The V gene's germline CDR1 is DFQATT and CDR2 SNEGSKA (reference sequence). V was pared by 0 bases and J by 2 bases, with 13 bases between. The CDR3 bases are TGCAGTGCTAGAGATTTACGTCAGGATCAAGAGACCCAGTACTTC. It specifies CSARDLRQDQETQYF.

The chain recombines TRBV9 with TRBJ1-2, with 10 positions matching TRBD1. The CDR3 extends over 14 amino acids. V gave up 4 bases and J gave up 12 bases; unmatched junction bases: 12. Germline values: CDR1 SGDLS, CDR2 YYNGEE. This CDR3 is CASSRRQGASGNTF. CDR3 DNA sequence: TGTGCCAGCAGCCGCCGACAGGGGGCCTCTGGAAACACCTTC.

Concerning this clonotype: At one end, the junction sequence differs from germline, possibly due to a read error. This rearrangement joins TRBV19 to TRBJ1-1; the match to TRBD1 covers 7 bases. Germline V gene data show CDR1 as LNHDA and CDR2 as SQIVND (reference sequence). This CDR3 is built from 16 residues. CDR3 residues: CATSDGQVLIDTEAFF. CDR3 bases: TGTGCCACTAGTGATGGACAGGTTCTCATTGACACTGAAGCTTTCTTT.

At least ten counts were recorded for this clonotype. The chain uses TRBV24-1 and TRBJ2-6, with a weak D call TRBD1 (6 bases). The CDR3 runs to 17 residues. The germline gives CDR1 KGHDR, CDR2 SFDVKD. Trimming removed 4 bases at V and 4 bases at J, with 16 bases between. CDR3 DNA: TGTGCCACCAGTGACCTCCAGGGGCCGGGAGGGGCCAACGTCCTGACTTTC. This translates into CATSDLQGPGGANVLTF.

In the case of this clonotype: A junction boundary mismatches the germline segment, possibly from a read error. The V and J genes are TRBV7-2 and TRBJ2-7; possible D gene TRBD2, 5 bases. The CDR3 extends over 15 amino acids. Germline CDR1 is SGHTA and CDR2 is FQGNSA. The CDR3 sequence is CASSGAIRGYNERFF. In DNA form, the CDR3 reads TGTGCCAGCAGCGGTGCCATACGAGGCTACAATGAGCGGTTCTTC.

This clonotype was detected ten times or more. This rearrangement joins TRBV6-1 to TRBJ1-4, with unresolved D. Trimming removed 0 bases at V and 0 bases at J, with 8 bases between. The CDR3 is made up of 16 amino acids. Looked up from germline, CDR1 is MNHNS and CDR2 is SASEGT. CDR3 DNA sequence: TGTGCCAGCAGTGAAGCAGGCAGTGCAACTAATGAAAAACTGTTTTTT. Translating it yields CASSEAGSATNEKLFF.

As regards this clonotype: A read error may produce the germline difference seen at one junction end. The CDR3 reads CASSLAGGCSYAQYF. CDR3 DNA: TGTGCCAGCAGCTTAGCGGGAGGGTGCTCCTACGCGCAGTACTTC. J is TRBJ2-7 and V is TRBV2, with 11 positions matching TRBD2. The CDR3 sequence is 15 residues long. CDR1 and CDR2 (germline): SNHLY, FYNNEI.

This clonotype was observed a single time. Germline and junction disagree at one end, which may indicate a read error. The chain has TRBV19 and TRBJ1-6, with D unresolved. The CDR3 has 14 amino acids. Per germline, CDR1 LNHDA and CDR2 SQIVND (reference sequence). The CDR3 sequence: CASSIGRGDSPLHF. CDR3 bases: TGTGCCAGTAGCATAGGACGGGGAGACTCACCCCTCCACTTT.

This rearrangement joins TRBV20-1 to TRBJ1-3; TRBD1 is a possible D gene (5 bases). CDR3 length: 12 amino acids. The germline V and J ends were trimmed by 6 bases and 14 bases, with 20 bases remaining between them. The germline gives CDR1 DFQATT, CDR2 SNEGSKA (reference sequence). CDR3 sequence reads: CSAGEAAYELYF. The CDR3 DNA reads TGCAGTGCGGGGGAGGCAGCCTACGAGCTATATTTT.

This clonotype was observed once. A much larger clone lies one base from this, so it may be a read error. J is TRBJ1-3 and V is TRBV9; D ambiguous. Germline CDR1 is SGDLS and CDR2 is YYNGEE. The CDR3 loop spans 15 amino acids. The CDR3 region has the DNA TGTGCCAGCAGACCGGGAGCAACCTCTGGAAACACCCTATATTTT. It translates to CASRPGATSGNTLYF.

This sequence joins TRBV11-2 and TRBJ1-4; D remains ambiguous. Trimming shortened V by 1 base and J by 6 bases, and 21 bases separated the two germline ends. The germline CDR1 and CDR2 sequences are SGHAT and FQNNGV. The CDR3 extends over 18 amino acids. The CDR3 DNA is TGTGCCAGCAGCTTAGTAGGGTTTCCGGGCCCCACACATGAAAAACTGTTTTTT. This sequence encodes CASSLVGFPGPTHEKLFF.

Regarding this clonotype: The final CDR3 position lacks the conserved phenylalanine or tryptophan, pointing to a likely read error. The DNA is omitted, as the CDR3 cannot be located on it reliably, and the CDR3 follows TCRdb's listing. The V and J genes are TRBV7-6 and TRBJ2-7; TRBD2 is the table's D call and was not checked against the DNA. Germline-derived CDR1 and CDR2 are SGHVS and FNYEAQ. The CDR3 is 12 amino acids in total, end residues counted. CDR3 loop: CASSTGRAGEGI.

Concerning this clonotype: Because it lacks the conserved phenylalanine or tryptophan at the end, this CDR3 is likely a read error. The CDR3 nucleotides are TGTGCCTGTAGTACGGCGGGGAACTCCTACGAGCAGTACTCC. This gives the protein CACSTAGNSYEQYS. The V call is TRBV19, the J call TRBJ2-7; tentative D call: TRBD2 (6 bases). This CDR3 spans 14 amino acids. Per the germline V gene, CDR1 is LNHDA and CDR2 is SQIVND (reference sequence).